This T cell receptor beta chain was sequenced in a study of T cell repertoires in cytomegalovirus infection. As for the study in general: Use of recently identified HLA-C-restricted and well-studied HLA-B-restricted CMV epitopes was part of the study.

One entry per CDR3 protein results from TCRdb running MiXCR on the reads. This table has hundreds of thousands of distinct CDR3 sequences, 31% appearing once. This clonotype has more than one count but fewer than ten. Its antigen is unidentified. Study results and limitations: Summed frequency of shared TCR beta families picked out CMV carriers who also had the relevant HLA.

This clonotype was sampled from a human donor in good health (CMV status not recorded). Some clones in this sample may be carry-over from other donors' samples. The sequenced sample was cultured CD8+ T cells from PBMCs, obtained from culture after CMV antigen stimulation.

Here the CDR3 DNA reads TGCAGCGTTGAAGGACAGGGGACGAACACCGGGGAGCTGTTTTTT. Encoded protein: CSVEGQGTNTGELFF. This sequence joins TRBV29-1 and TRBJ2-2, with 8 bases matching TRBD1. Trimming removed 1 base from V and 0 bases from J; junction bases left unmatched: 1. CDR3 length: 15 residues. Germline loops: CDR1 SQVTM, CDR2 ANQGSEA.